This is a list of T cell receptor beta chains from one sample in a study of CD8 T cells in ankylosing spondylitis. From the 5' RACE reads, TCRdb called clonotypes with MiXCR, one entry per CDR3 protein. Altogether about 400,000 distinct CDR3 sequences are present, 20% being singletons, with the ten largest covering over 10%. What was sequenced was blood, either unsorted or a sorted T cell fraction (not recorded which). The receptors originated from a male donor with ankylosing spondylitis or in good health (not recorded which). Both conserved end residues are part of each CDR3. Each record gives: V gene, J gene, CDR3 protein.

V: TRBV12-3/TRBV12-4
J: TRBJ1-6
CDR3: CASRGDRGLNSPLHF

V: TRBV3-1
J: TRBJ2-3
CDR3: CASSQGGLVELGGTDRQYF

V: TRBV4-1
J: TRBJ2-7
CDR3: CASSQGTPRSYEQYF

V: TRBV5-1
J: TRBJ2-2
CDR3: CASSLKGEPGELFF

V: TRBV7-9
J: TRBJ2-5
CDR3: CASSKPGQGDETQYF

V: TRBV6-1
J: TRBJ2-1
CDR3: CASSLLGTLSNEQFF

V: TRBV6-5
J: TRBJ2-5
CDR3: CASSYEDRGRETQYF

V: TRBV7-2
J: TRBJ2-7
CDR3: CASSPYRGLGYEQYF

V: TRBV6-5
J: TRBJ2-3
CDR3: CASSYTQAGLTDTQYF

V: TRBV29-1
J: TRBJ2-3
CDR3: CSVEDPGLLDTQYF

V: TRBV10-3
J: TRBJ2-1
CDR3: CAFRTSSSNEQFF

V: TRBV24-1
J: TRBJ2-5
CDR3: CATSDHRGQETQYF

V: TRBV12-3/TRBV12-4
J: TRBJ2-5
CDR3: CASSLLVQETQYF

V: TRBV12-3/TRBV12-4
J: TRBJ2-3
CDR3: CASSLGAGHPTDTQYF

V: TRBV4-1
J: TRBJ2-3
CDR3: CASSPVGGALGDTQYF

V: TRBV12-3/TRBV12-4
J: TRBJ2-2
CDR3: CASSSVGTGELFF

V: TRBV5-6
J: TRBJ2-1
CDR3: CASSLGLRGGWNEQFF

V: TRBV29-1
J: TRBJ1-2
CDR3: CSVVQSNYGYTF

V: TRBV6-6
J: TRBJ1-1
CDR3: CASGPRWSDAFF

V: TRBV20-1
J: TRBJ2-7
CDR3: CSARDFRGFSSYEQYF

V: TRBV3-1
J: TRBJ2-2
CDR3: CASSPYPVTGELFF

V: TRBV29-1
J: TRBJ2-7
CDR3: CSASDRPDEQYF

V: TRBV12-3/TRBV12-4
J: TRBJ1-5
CDR3: CGVGDSNQPQHF

V: TRBV29-1
J: TRBJ2-3
CDR3: CSIRSGGFSDTQYF